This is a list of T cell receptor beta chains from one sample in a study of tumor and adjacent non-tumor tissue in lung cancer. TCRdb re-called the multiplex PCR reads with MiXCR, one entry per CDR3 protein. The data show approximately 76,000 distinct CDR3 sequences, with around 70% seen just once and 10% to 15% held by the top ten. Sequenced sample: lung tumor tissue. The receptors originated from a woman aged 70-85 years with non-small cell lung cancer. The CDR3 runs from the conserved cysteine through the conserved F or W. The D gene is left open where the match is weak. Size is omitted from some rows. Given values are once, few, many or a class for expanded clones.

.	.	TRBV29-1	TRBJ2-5	CSVEGLGETQHF	TGCAGCGTGGAGGGTTTAGGGGAAACCCAGCACTTC
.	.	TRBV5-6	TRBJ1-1	CASTIFSDTEAFF	TGTGCCAGCACCATATTTTCGGACACTGAAGCTTTCTTT
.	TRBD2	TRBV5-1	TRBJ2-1	CASSLSLAGLDDQFF	TGCGCCAGCAGCTTGTCTCTAGCGGGACTAGATGATCAGTTCTTC
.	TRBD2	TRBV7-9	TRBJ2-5	CASTDAGGEETQYF	TGTGCCAGCACCGATGCGGGGGGGGAAGAGACCCAGTACTTC
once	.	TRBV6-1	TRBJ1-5	CASSLDSTGGGQPQNF	TGTGCCAGCAGTCTTGATTCGACGGGGGGCGGTCAGCCCCAGAATTTT
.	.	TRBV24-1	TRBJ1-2	CATSDPQSHGYTF	TGTGCCACCAGTGACCCGCAGAGCCATGGCTACACCTTC
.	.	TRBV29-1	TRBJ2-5	CSLNPQVDAWETQYF	TGCAGCCTCAACCCTCAGGTGGACGCTTGGGAGACCCAGTACTTC
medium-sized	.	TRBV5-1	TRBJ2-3	CASSRASDTQYF	TGCGCCAGCAGTCGGGCTTCAGATACGCAGTATTTT
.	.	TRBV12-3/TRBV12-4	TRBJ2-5	CVSNPGKAQETQYF	TGTGTCAGCAATCCCGGGAAAGCACAAGAGACCCAGTACTTC
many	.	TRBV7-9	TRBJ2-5	CASSSRYQETQYF	TGTGCCAGCAGCTCGCGGTACCAAGAGACCCAGTACTTC
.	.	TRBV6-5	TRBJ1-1	CASTYSIRLGASFF	TGTGCCAGCACTTACTCAATCAGGTTAGGAGCGTCTTTCTTT
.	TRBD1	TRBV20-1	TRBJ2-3	CSATGGATDTQYF	TGCAGTGCCACAGGGGGCGCGACAGATACGCAGTATTTT
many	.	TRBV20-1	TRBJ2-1	CSASGGAGGVDEQFF	TGCAGTGCTAGCGGAGGGGCCGGAGGGGTCGATGAGCAGTTCTTC
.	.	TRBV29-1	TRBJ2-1	CSVTVAGPYNEQFF	TGCAGCGTTACCGTTGCAGGGCCCTACAATGAGCAGTTCTTC
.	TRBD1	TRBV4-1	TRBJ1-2	CASRQGTENYGYTF	TGTGCCAGCAGACAAGGGACAGAGAATTATGGCTACACCTTC
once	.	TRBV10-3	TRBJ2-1	CAICDTDSVNEQFF	TGTGCCATCTGTGACACTGACAGTGTCAATGAGCAGTTCTTC
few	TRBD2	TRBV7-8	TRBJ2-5	CASSLGLAGGPWETQYF	TGTGCCAGCAGCTTAGGTCTAGCGGGAGGGCCCTGGGAGACCCAGTACTTC
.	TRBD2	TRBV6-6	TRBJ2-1	CASSYNLAGESSYNEQSF	TGTGCCAGCAGTTACAACCTAGCGGGAGAGAGCTCCTACAATGAGCAATCCTTC
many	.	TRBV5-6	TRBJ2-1	CASSFQGNNEQFF	TGTGCCAGCAGCTTCCAGGGTAACAATGAGCAGTTCTTC
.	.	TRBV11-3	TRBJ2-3	CASSHGRGSTDVQYF	TGTGCCAGCAGCCACGGACGGGGCAGCACAGATGTGCAGTATTTT